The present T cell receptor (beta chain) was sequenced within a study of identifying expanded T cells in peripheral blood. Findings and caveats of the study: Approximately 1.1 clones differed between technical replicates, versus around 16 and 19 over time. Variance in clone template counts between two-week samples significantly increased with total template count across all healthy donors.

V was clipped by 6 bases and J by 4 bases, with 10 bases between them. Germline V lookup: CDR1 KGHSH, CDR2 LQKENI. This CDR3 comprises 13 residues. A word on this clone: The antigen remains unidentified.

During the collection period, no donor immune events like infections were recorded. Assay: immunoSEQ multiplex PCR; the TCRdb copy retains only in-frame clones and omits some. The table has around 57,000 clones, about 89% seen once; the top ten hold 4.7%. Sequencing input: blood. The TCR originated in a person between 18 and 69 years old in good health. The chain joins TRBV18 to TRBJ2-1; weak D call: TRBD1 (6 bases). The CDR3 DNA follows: TGTGCCAGCTCGCCTGGACAGTACAATGAGCAGTTCTTC. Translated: CASSPGQYNEQFF.